One and the same sample provided the 29 T cell receptor beta chains below, sequenced in a study of blood T cell repertoires in COVID-19. The table came from immunoSEQ multiplex PCR; TCRdb's copy has only in-frame clones and leaves some out. The sample carries around 94,000 clones, about 87% recorded once. The sequenced material came from peripheral blood. Receptors originate from a man over 45 with active or convalescent COVID-19.

The J gene is TRBJ2-2, the V gene TRBV3-1 (or the pseudogene TRBV3-2), with D unresolved. CDR1 and CDR2 (germline): LGHDT, YNNKEL (reference sequence). The V end lost 2 bases, the J end lost 4 bases, and 5 bases lay between the germline ends. The CDR3 sequence is 13 residues long. Here the CDR3 DNA reads TGTGCCAGCAGCCAACCTCCCACCGGGGAGCTGTTTTTT. It codes for CASSQPPTGELFF.

The chain combines TRBV24-1 with TRBJ1-1; the D is unclear. Germline CDR1 reads KGHDR; CDR2 reads SFDVKD. The CDR3 runs to 15 residues. V dropped 3 bases and J dropped 2 bases, with 12 bases sitting between them. The CDR3 loop reads CATSDPNSGNTEAFF. CDR3 DNA: TGTGCCACCAGTGATCCCAACAGCGGAAACACTGAAGCTTTCTTT.

The V call is TRBV19, the J call TRBJ1-5; the match to TRBD1 covers 9 bases. CDR1 is LNHDA, CDR2 SQIVND, per germline (reference sequence). The CDR3 has 16 amino acids. J gave up 2 bases and V 5 bases, and 7 bases lay outside the gene matches. DNA of the CDR3: TGTGCCAGTAGTCTGCCGGACAGGGGACGCAATCAGCCCCAGCATTTT. This sequence encodes CASSLPDRGRNQPQHF.

This clone showed up just a few times. The CDR3 spells CASTSGTEVSPLHF. Here the CDR3 DNA reads TGTGCCAGCACATCCGGGACAGAAGTTTCACCCCTCCACTTT. The V gene is TRBV28, the J gene TRBJ1-6; TRBD1 aligns across 7 bases. Germline trimming cut 7 bases from V and 9 bases from J; bases unmatched to any gene: 9. Germline CDR1 and CDR2: MDHEN and SYDVKM. The CDR3 covers 14 residues.

The V and J genes are TRBV7-9 and TRBJ2-2; weak D call: TRBD2 (5 bases). From germline, CDR1 is SEHNR and CDR2 FQNEAQ (reference sequence). The V end lost 4 bases, the J end lost 1 base, and 19 bases lay between the germline ends. The CDR3 totals 18 residues. This CDR3 is CASSWNDFRGRNTGELFF. In DNA form, the CDR3 reads TGTGCCAGCAGCTGGAATGACTTTAGAGGGAGGAACACCGGGGAGCTGTTTTTT.

The rearrangement uses TRBV7-2 and TRBJ1-2, with TRBD1 identical over 9 bases. With V trimmed by 5 bases and J by 3 bases, 4 bases remained unmatched. Germline CDR1 is SGHTA and CDR2 is FQGNSA. The CDR3 loop spans 14 amino acids. DNA of the CDR3: TGTGCCAGCAGCCCCCGGACAGGGGACTATGGCTACACCTTC. Protein product: CASSPRTGDYGYTF.

The J gene is TRBJ1-2, the V gene TRBV21-1. TRBV21-1 is tagged as a pseudogene. The CDR3 has 13 amino acids. The CDR3 DNA sequence: TGTGCCAGCAGCTCCCGAGGGGGGGGTAGCTACACCTTC. Its translation: CASSSRGGGSYTF.

V usage is TRBV5-4 and J usage is TRBJ1-2; D may be TRBD1 (5 bases). V dropped 9 bases and J dropped 4 bases, with 7 bases sitting between them. Germline V CDR1 and CDR2: SGHNT, YYREEE (reference sequence). CDR3 length: 10 amino acids. DNA of the CDR3: TGTGCCAAAAGGGGCTATGGCTACACCTTC. It is translated as CAKRGYGYTF.

The rearrangement joins TRBV5-4 to TRBJ2-3; 8 positions agree with TRBD2. The CDR3 extends over 17 amino acids. Trimming removed 1 base from V and 4 bases from J; junction bases left unmatched: 11. Germline assignment: CDR1 SGHNT and CDR2 YYREEE (reference sequence). The CDR3 region is CASSLLWAGGGSDTQYF. The CDR3 region has the DNA TGTGCCAGCAGCTTGCTTTGGGCGGGGGGTGGCTCAGATACGCAGTATTTT. The variable domain in full, with the rest retrieved from reference TRBV5-4 and TRBJ2-3, is ETGVTQSPTHLIKTRGQQVTLRCSSQSGHNTVSWYQQALGQGPQFIFQYYREEENGRGNFPPRFSGLQFPNYSSELNVNALELDDSALYLCASSLLWAGGGSDTQYFGPGTRLTVL.

The chain joins TRBV7-2 to TRBJ1-1; D unclear. CDR1 and CDR2 from the germline V gene are SGHTA and FQGNSA. Deletions cut 3 bases from V and 5 bases from J, with 13 bases between. The CDR3 is 14 residues long. The CDR3 region is CASSFSFGETEAFF. Written as DNA, the CDR3 is TGTGCCAGCAGCTTTAGTTTCGGGGAGACTGAAGCTTTCTTT.

This clone was seen only once. The gene calls are TRBV5-4 and TRBJ1-1, with TRBD1 matching 9 bases. The CDR3 runs to 15 residues. The ends lost 4 bases at V and 5 bases at J; junction bases unmatched: 9. Germline V gene sequence: CDR1 SGHNT, CDR2 YYREEE (reference sequence). CDR3 coding DNA: TGTGCCAGCAGCCCCGAGACAGGGGGGGGGACTGAAGCTTTCTTT. Translated, it gives CASSPETGGGTEAFF. The variable domain in full, completed from reference TRBV5-4 and TRBJ1-1, reads ETGVTQSPTHLIKTRGQQVTLRCSSQSGHNTVSWYQQALGQGPQFIFQYYREEENGRGNFPPRFSGLQFPNYSSELNVNALELDDSALYLCASSPETGGGTEAFFGQGTRLTVV.

This clone was counted only a few times. V and J are TRBV7-2 and TRBJ2-1; D perhaps matches TRBD1 (5 bases). Germline V gives CDR1 SGHTA, CDR2 FQGNSA. The V end was cut by 1 base, the J end by 8 bases, with 12 bases between. CDR3 length equals 14 residues. The CDR3 DNA reads TGTGCCAGCAGCTTAGAGTGGGGCCAAGATGAGCAGTTCTTC. Its protein product is CASSLEWGQDEQFF.

The chain's CDR3 is CASSQDLGVGAEAFF. The CDR3 DNA follows: TGTGCCAGCAGCCAAGATCTCGGGGTAGGTGCTGAAGCTTTCTTT. The chain has TRBV3-1 (or the pseudogene TRBV3-2) and TRBJ1-1; D not resolved. The CDR3 has 15 amino acids. Per germline, CDR1 LGHDT and CDR2 YNNKEL (reference sequence). Trimming cost V 0 bases and J 6 bases, with 14 bases left between them.

This rearrangement joins TRBV5-4 to TRBJ2-2, with 7 bases aligning to TRBD1. In germline, CDR1 is SGHNT, CDR2 YYREEE (reference sequence). Losses at the gene ends were 6 bases for V and 1 base for J; bases not matched to a gene: 6. The CDR3 loop spans 15 amino acids. The CDR3 sequence: CASIEDRLNTGELFF. The CDR3 DNA follows: TGTGCCAGCATCGAGGACAGGTTGAACACCGGGGAGCTGTTTTTT.

The chain uses TRBV28 and TRBJ2-6; 7 bases line up with TRBD1. From germline, CDR1 is MDHEN and CDR2 SYDVKM. The CDR3 runs to 16 residues. Germline trimming cut 4 bases from V and 2 bases from J; bases unmatched to any gene: 5. CDR3 residues: CASSSPDRAGANVLTF. CDR3 coding DNA: TGTGCCAGCAGTTCTCCTGACAGGGCTGGGGCCAACGTCCTGACTTTC.

This chain links TRBV10-3 with TRBJ2-2; D call uncertain. This CDR3 has 13 residues. V gave up 7 bases and J gave up 2 bases, with 8 bases separating them. CDR1 and CDR2 (germline): ENHRY, SYGVKD. The CDR3 nucleotides read TGTGCCATCATGGGCAGCAACACCGGGGAGCTGTTTTTT. Translation: CAIMGSNTGELFF.

The V call is TRBV12-3 or TRBV12-4, the J call TRBJ2-7; no firm D call. Trimming pared 5 bases from V and 4 bases from J, leaving 6 bases between. The CDR3 loop spans 11 amino acids. The CDR3 DNA reads as TGTGCCAGCAGTACTGCTTACGAGCAGTACTTC. Its translation is CASSTAYEQYF.

The chain joins TRBV3-1 (or the pseudogene TRBV3-2) to TRBJ2-3, with 14 bases identical to TRBD2. From germline, CDR1 is LGHDT and CDR2 YNNKEL (reference sequence). V dropped 1 base and J dropped 6; count of bases not matched to a gene: 0. The CDR3 loop spans 15 amino acids. The CDR3 nucleotides read TGTGCCAGCAGCCAAGGACTAGCGGGGGGGGATACGCAGTATTTT. Translation gives CASSQGLAGGDTQYF.

J is TRBJ2-5 and V is TRBV28; TRBD2 matches 11 bases. Trimming took 3 bases from V and 1 from J; bases not matched to a gene: 4. The CDR3 runs to 16 residues. Germline V lookup: CDR1 MDHEN, CDR2 SYDVKM. The CDR3 reads CASSLASGGFQETQYF. The CDR3 DNA is TGTGCCAGCAGTTTGGCTAGCGGGGGGTTCCAAGAGACCCAGTACTTC. Combining the CDR3 with reference TRBV28 and TRBJ2-5 gives the whole variable domain DVKVTQSSRYLVKRTGEKVFLECVQDMDHENMFWYRQDPGLGLRLIYFSYDVKMKEKGDIPEGYSVSREKKERFSLILESASTNQTSMYLCASSLASGGFQETQYFGPGTRLLVL.

The chain carries TRBV6-2 or TRBV6-3 and TRBJ2-7; D is possibly TRBD1 (6 bases). The CDR3 has 13 amino acids. Germline CDR1 is MNHEY and CDR2 is SVGEGT. V was shortened by 6 bases and J by 4 bases, with 13 bases between the two germline ends. Here the CDR3 DNA reads TGTGCCAGCAGCCGCGACAGGACGTACGAGCAGTACGTC. It is translated as CASSRDRTYEQYV.

The chain recombines TRBV6-6 with TRBJ2-3, with 10 bases identical to TRBD2. CDR3 length equals 17 residues. V was clipped by 5 bases and J by 0 bases; unmatched bases: 8. The germline CDR1 and CDR2 sequences are MNHNY and SVGAGI (reference sequence). In DNA form, the CDR3 reads TGTGCCAGCAGTCGGCGGTTAGCGGGGGGAAGCACAGATACGCAGTATTTT. Translation gives CASSRRLAGGSTDTQYF.

The rearrangement uses TRBV27 and TRBJ1-6; 8 nucleotides match TRBD1. The trim removed 10 bases at V and 6 bases at J, leaving 8 bases unmatched. The CDR3 consists of 14 residues. Germline-derived CDR1 and CDR2 are MNHEY and SMNVEV (reference sequence). The CDR3 coding sequence is TGTGCCACCTCTCAGGGGGCGGGTAATTCACCCCTCCACTTT. Translation gives CATSQGAGNSPLHF.

V usage is TRBV14 and J usage is TRBJ1-5; D uncertain. The germline CDR1 and CDR2 sequences are SGHDN and FVKESK. The CDR3 is made up of 18 amino acids. Trimming shortened V by 0 bases and J by 7 bases, and 22 bases separated the two germline ends. The CDR3 DNA reads as TGTGCCAGCAGCCAAGATTCAGGCCCTGCAGGTAATTGGCAGCCCCAGCATTTT. Translated, it gives CASSQDSGPAGNWQPQHF.

The V and J genes are TRBV3-1 (or the pseudogene TRBV3-2) and TRBJ1-1; 7 bases fit TRBD1. Trimming took 5 bases from V and 5 from J; bases not matched to a gene: 8. Per germline, CDR1 LGHDT and CDR2 YNNKEL (reference sequence). This CDR3 contains 14 residues. The CDR3 DNA is TGTGCCAGCAGCTTTACAGGGGCAAAAACTGAAGCTTTCTTT. Its protein is CASSFTGAKTEAFF.

This chain uses TRBV3-1 (or the pseudogene TRBV3-2) with TRBJ2-1, with D hard to call. The CDR3 spans 13 residues. The germline gives CDR1 LGHDT, CDR2 YNNKEL (reference sequence). Trimming shortened V by 0 bases and J by 3 bases, and 3 bases separated the two germline ends. The DNA for the CDR3 is TGTGCCAGCAGCCAAGATCTCTACAATGAGCAGTTCTTC. Its protein product is CASSQDLYNEQFF.

This clone came up once. The V call is TRBV7-2, the J call TRBJ2-4, with 15 bases identical to TRBD2. This CDR3 region has 17 residues. CDR1 is SGHTA and CDR2 is FQGNSA in the germline V gene. V gave up 1 base and J gave up 4 bases; unmatched junction bases: 2. The CDR3 nucleotides are TGTGCCAGCAGCTTAGTAGGGACTAGCGGGGGGAAAAACATTCAGTACTTC. Amino acid sequence: CASSLVGTSGGKNIQYF.

The chain has TRBV6-1 and TRBJ2-3; 10 positions agree with TRBD2. This CDR3 contains 17 residues. Germline V gene sequence: CDR1 MNHNS, CDR2 SASEGT. Trimming at V came to 0 bases and at J to 6 bases, leaving 9 bases not matched to a gene. CDR3 nucleotides: TGTGCCAGCAGTGAAGCGCCAAGCGGGGGGGCAAGGGATACGCAGTATTTT. Its translation: CASSEAPSGGARDTQYF.

J is TRBJ1-6 and V is TRBV11-2; weak D call: TRBD1 (6 bases). CDR3 size: 14 residues. Germline loops: CDR1 SGHAT, CDR2 FQNNGV. V dropped 0 bases and J dropped 8 bases, with 8 bases sitting between them. The CDR3, as DNA: TGTGCCAGCAGCTTAGACAGGGGAGATTCACCCCTCCACTTT. Protein sequence: CASSLDRGDSPLHF.

The chain has TRBV4-3 and TRBJ2-7; D not resolved. V dropped 2 bases and J dropped 7 bases, with 12 bases sitting between them. This CDR3 comprises 13 residues. Germline V gives CDR1 LGHNA, CDR2 YSLEER. CDR3 nucleotides: TGCGCCAGCAGCCAATCCAGGTTGGTGGAGCAGTACTTC. Its translation is CASSQSRLVEQYF.